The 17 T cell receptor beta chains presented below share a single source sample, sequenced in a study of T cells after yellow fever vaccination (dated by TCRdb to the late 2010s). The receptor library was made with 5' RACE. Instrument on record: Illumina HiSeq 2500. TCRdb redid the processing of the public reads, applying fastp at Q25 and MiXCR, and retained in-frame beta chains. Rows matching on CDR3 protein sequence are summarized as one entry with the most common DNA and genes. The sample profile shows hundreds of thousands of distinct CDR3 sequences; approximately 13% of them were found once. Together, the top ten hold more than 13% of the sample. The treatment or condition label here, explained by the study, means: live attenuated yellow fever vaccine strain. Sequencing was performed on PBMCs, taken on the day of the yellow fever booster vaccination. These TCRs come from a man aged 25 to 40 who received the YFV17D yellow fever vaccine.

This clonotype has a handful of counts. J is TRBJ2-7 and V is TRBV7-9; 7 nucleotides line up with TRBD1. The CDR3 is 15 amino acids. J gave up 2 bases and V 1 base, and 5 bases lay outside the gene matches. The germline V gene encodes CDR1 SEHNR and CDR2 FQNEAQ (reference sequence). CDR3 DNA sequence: TGTGCCAGCAGCTTAGACAGGGACAGAACCTACGAGCAGTACTTC. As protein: CASSLDRDRTYEQYF. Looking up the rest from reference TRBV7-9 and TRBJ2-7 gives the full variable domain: DTGVSQNPRHKITKRGQNVTFRCDPISEHNRLYWYRQTLGQGPEFLTYFQNEAQLEKSRLLSDRFSAERPKGSFSTLEIQRTEQGDSAMYLCASSLDRDRTYEQYFGPGTRLTVT.

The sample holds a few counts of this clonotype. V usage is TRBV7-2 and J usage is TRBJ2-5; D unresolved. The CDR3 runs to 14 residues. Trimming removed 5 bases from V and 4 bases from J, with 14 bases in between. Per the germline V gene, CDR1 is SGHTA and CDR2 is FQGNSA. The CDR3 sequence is CASSPTQAGETQYF. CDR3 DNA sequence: TGTGCCAGCAGCCCTACTCAGGCCGGAGAGACCCAGTACTTC.

CDR3 residues: CAWSAILPRINEQFF. The CDR3 nucleotides read TGTGCCTGGAGTGCTATCCTTCCCAGGATTAATGAGCAGTTCTTC. This chain connects TRBV30 to TRBJ2-1; D is undetermined. The CDR3 length is 15 residues. The V gene lost 1 base and the J gene lost 7 bases, with 17 bases spanning the gap. Per the germline V gene, CDR1 is GTSNPN and CDR2 is SVGIG (reference sequence).

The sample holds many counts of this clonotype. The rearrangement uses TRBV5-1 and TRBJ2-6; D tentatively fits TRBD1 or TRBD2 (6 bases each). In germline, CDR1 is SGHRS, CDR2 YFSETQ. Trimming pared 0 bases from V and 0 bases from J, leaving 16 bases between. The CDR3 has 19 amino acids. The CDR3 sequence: CASSLVARGGLSGANVLTF. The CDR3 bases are TGCGCCAGCAGCTTGGTTGCACGAGGGGGACTCTCTGGGGCCAACGTCCTGACTTTC.

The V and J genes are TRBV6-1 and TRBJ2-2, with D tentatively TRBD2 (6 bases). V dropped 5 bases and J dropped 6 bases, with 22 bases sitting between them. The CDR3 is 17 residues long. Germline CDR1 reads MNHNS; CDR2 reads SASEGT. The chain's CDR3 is CASSPRPGGTRPGELFF. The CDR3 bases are TGTGCCAGCAGTCCCCGACCTGGCGGGACGAGACCCGGGGAGCTGTTTTTT.

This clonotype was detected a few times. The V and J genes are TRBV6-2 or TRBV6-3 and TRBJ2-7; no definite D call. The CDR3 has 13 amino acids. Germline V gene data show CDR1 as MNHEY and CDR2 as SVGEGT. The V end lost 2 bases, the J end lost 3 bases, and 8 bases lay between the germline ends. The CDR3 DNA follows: TGTGCCAGCAGTTACGCCTACAGCTACGAGCAGTACTTC. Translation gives CASSYAYSYEQYF.

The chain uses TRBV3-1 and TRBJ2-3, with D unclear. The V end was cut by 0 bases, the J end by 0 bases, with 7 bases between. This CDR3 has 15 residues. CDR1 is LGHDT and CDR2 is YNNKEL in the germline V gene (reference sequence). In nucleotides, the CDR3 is TGTGCCAGCAGCCAAGACTTCGCTAGCACAGATACGCAGTATTTT. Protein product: CASSQDFASTDTQYF.

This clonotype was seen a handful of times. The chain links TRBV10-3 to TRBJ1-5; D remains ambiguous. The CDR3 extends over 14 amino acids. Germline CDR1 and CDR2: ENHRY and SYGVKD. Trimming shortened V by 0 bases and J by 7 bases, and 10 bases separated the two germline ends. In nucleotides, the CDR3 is TGTGCCATCAGTGAGTCAGGACCCTTGCAGCCCCAGCATTTT. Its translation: CAISESGPLQPQHF.

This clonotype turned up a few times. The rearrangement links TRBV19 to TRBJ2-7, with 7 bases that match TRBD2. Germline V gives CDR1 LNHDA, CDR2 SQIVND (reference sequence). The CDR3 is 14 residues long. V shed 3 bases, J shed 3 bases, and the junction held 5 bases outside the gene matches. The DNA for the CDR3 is TGTGCCAGTAGTATGGGGGGGGACCTCTACGAGCAGTACTTC. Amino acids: CASSMGGDLYEQYF.

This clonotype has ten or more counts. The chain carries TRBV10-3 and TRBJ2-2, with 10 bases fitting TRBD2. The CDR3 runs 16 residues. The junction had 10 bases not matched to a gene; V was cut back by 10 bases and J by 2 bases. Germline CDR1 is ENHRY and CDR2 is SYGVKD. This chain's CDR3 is CATRIAGGKNTGELFF. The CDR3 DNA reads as TGTGCCACAAGAATAGCGGGAGGAAAAAACACCGGGGAGCTGTTTTTT.

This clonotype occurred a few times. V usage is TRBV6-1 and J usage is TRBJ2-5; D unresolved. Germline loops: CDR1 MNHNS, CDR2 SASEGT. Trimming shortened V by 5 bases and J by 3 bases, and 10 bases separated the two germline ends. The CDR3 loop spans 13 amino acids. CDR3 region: CASSPGYKETQYF. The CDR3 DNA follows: TGTGCCAGCAGTCCTGGCTACAAAGAGACCCAGTACTTC.

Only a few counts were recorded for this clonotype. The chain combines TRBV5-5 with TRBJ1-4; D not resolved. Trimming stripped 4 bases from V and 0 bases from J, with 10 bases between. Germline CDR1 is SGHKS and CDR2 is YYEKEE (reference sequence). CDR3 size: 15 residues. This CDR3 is CASSPRIATNEKLFF. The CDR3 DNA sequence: TGTGCCAGCAGCCCCCGAATTGCAACTAATGAAAAACTGTTTTTT.

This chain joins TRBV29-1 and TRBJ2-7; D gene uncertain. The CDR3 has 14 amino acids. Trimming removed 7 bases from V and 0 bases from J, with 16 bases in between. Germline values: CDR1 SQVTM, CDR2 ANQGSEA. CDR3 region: CSARRDSTSYEQYF. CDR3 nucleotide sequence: TGCAGCGCTCGTAGGGATTCCACCTCCTACGAGCAGTACTTC.

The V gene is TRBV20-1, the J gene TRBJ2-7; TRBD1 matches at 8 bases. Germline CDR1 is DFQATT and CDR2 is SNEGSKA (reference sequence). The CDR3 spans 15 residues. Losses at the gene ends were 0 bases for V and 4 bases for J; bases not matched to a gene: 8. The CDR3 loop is CSARDPAGGAYEQYF. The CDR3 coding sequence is TGCAGTGCTAGAGACCCTGCAGGGGGCGCTTACGAGCAGTACTTC.

The CDR3 sequence: CASSSYPREQYF. In nucleotides, the CDR3 is TGTGCCAGCAGTTCATACCCTCGGGAGCAGTACTTC. The rearrangement joins TRBV28 to TRBJ2-7; D uncertain. CDR1 is MDHEN and CDR2 is SYDVKM in the germline V gene. The germline V and J ends were trimmed by 4 bases and 7 bases, with 11 bases remaining between them. There are 12 residues in the CDR3.

CDR3 amino acids: CASSPGGQVILKEQYF. In nucleotides, the CDR3 is TGTGCCAGCAGTCCCGGGGGACAGGTGATACTTAAGGAGCAGTACTTC. The V call is TRBV28, the J call TRBJ2-7; 8 bases are a match to TRBD1. The CDR3 sequence is 16 residues long. The V gene's germline CDR1 is MDHEN and CDR2 SYDVKM. Germline trimming cut 5 bases from V and 7 bases from J; bases unmatched to any gene: 16.

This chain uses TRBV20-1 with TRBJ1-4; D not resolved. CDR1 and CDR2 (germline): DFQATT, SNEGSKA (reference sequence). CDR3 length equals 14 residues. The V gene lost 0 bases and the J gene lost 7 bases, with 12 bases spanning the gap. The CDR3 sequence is CSAREGGRGEKLFF. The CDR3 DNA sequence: TGCAGTGCTAGAGAGGGAGGGAGAGGTGAAAAACTGTTTTTT.